This TCR beta chain was obtained from a study of cytomegalovirus exposure and HLA in healthy donors. Overall study context: Roughly 85 million unique TCRs from HLA-typed donors made up an early data release. Around four fifths of 398 genotyped donors fell in the Caucasian-associated ancestry cluster. Study observations and caveats: What was likely a sequencing artifact was a cluster of highly shared sequence variants. It was confirmed in vitro that a few of the CMV-associated chains were specific for CMV antigens.

In this sample, this clone turned up once. Its antigen is currently unknown. Use of 60 Vbeta and 13 Jbeta primers characterized the PCR. Data came from immunoSEQ multiplex PCR; TCRdb stores just in-frame clones and leaves some out. The sample has approximately 190,000 clones, 75% to 90% seen once. Between the trimmed V and J ends, which lost 3 bases and 1 base, there was a span of 9 bases. The CDR3 totals 14 residues. The germline V gene encodes CDR1 SGHAT and CDR2 FQDESV (reference sequence). This sequence joins TRBV11-1 and TRBJ2-5; D not certain. The source is a boy younger than 10 in good health and CMV-seronegative. The sample consisted of PBMCs. The CDR3 loop reads CASSLRLSQETQYF. For the CDR3, the DNA is TGTGCCAGCAGCTTGAGGCTCTCCCAAGAGACCCAGTACTTC.